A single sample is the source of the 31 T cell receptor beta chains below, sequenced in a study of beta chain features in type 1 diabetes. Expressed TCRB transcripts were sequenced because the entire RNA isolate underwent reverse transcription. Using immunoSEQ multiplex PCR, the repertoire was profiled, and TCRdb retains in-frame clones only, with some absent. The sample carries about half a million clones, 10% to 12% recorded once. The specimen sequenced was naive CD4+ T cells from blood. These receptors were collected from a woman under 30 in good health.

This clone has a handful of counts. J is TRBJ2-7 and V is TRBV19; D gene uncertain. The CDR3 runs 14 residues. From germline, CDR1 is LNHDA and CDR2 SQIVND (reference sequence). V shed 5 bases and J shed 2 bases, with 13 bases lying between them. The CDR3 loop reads CASSVLYPTYEQYF. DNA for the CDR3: TGTGCCAGTAGTGTTTTATACCCAACCTACGAGCAGTACTTC. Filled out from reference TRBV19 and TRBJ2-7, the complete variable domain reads DGGITQSPKYLFRKEGQNVTLSCEQNLNHDAMYWYRQDPGQGLRLIYYSQIVNDFQKGDIAEGYSVSREKKESFPLTVTSAQKNPTAFYLCASSVLYPTYEQYFGPGTRLTVT.

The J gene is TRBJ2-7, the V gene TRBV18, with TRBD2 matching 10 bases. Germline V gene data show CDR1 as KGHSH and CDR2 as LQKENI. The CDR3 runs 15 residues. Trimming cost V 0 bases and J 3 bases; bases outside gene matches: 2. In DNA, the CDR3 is TGTGCCAGCTCACCACCGGGACTAGCGAACTACGAGCAGTACTTC. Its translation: CASSPPGLANYEQYF.

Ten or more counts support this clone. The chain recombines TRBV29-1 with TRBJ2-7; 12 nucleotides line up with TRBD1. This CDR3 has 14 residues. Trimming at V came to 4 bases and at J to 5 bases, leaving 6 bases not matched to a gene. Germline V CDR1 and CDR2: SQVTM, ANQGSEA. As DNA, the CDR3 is TGCAGCGTTGGAGGGACAGGGGGCGGTGACGAGCAGTACTTC. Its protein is CSVGGTGGGDEQYF.

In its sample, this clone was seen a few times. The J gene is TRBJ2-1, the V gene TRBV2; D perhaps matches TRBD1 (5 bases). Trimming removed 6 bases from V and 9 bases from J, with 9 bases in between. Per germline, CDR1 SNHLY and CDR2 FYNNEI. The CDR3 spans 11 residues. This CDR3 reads CASRGATEQFF. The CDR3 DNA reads TGTGCCAGCAGAGGGGCGACTGAGCAGTTCTTC.

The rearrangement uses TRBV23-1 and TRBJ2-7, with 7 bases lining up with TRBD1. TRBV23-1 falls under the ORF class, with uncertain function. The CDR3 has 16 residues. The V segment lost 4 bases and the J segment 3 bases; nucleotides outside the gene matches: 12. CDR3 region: CASSLYQGDLFYEQYV. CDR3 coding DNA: TGCGCCAGCAGTCTTTACCAGGGGGATTTGTTCTACGAGCAGTACGTC.

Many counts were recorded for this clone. The CDR3 DNA follows: TGTGCCAGCAGGGATTCTAACACAGATACGCAGTATTTT. This sequence encodes CASRDSNTDTQYF. The rearrangement joins TRBV28 to TRBJ2-3, with D unresolved. V was pared by 6 bases and J by 2 bases, with 9 bases between. The CDR3 runs 13 residues. Germline CDR1 is MDHEN and CDR2 is SYDVKM.

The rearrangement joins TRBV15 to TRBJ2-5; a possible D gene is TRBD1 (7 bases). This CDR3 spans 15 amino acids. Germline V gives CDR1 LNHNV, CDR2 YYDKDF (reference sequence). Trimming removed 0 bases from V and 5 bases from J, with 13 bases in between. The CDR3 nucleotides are TGTGCCACCAGCAGAGATCAGGGGGGCGGCGAGACCCAGTACTTC. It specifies CATSRDQGGGETQYF.

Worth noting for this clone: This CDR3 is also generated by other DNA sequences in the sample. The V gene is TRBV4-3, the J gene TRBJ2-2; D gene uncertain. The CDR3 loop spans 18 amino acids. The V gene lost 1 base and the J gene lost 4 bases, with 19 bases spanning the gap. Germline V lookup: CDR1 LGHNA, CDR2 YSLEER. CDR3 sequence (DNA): TGCGCCAGCAGCCAAGGCTCTGGGCGACCGTCGGGCACCGGGGAGCTGTTTTTT. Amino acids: CASSQGSGRPSGTGELFF.

The CDR3 spells CASSWTRDNEQFF. The CDR3 DNA is TGTGCCAGCAGCTGGACTCGTGACAATGAGCAGTTCTTC. The chain joins TRBV7-9 to TRBJ2-1; perhaps TRBD2 as D (5 bases). Trimming cost V 4 bases and J 5 bases, with 9 bases left between them. Per the germline V gene, CDR1 is SEHNR and CDR2 is FQNEAQ (reference sequence). This CDR3 is 13 amino acids long.

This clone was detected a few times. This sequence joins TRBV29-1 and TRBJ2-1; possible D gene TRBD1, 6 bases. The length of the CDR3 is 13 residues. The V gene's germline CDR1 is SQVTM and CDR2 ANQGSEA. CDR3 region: CGSRGSSYNEQFF. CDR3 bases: TGCGGATCGAGGGGGAGCTCCTACAATGAGCAGTTCTTC.

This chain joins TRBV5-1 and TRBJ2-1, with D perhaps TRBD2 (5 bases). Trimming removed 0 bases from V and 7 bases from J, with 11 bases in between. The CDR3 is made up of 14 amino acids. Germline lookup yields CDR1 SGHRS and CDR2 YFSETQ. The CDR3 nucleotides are TGCGCCAGCAGCTTGGAGCTAGCCTCGAATGAGCAGTTCTTC. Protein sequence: CASSLELASNEQFF.

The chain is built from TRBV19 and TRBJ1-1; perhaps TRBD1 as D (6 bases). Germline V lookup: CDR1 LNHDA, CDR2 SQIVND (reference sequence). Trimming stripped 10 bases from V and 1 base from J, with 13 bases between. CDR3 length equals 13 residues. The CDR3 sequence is CATTTTGNTEAFF. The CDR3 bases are TGTGCCACCACGACGACAGGGAACACTGAAGCTTTCTTT.

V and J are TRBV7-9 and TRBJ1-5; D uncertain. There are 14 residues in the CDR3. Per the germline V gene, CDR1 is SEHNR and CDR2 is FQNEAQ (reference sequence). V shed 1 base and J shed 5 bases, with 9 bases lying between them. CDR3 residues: CASSLGSGDQPQHF. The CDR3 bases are TGTGCCAGCAGCTTAGGCTCCGGGGATCAGCCCCAGCATTTT.

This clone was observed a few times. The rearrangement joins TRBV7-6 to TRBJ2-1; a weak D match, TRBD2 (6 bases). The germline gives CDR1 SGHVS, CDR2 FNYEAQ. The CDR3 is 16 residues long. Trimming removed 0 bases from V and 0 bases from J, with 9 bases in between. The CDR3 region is CASSLARGGSYNEQFF. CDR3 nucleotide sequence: TGTGCCAGCAGCTTAGCGCGGGGCGGCTCCTACAATGAGCAGTTCTTC.

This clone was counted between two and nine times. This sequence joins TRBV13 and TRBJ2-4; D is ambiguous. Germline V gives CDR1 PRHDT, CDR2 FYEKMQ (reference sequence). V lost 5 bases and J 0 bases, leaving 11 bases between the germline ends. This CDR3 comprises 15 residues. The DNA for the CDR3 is TGTGCCAGCAGCACCCCAGCGCTAGCCAAAAACATTCAGTACTTC. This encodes CASSTPALAKNIQYF.

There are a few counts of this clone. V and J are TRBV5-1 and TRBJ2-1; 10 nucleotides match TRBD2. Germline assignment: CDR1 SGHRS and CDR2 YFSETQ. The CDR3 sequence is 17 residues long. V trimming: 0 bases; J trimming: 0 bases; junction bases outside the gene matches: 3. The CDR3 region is CASSLAWTSGSYNEQFF. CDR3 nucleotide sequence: TGCGCCAGCAGCTTGGCGTGGACTAGCGGCTCCTACAATGAGCAGTTCTTC. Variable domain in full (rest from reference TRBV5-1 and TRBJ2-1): KAGVTQTPRYLIKTRGQQVTLSCSPISGHRSVSWYQQTPGQGLQFLFEYFSETQRNKGNFPGRFSGRQFSNSRSEMNVSTLELGDSALYLCASSLAWTSGSYNEQFFGPGTRLTVL.

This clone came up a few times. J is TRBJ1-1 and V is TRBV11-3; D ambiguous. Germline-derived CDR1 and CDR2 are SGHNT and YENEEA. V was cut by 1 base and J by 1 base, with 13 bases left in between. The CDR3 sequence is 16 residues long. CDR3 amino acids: CASSLARGSRNTEAFF. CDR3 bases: TGTGCCAGCAGCTTAGCTAGAGGGTCCCGGAACACTGAAGCTTTCTTT.

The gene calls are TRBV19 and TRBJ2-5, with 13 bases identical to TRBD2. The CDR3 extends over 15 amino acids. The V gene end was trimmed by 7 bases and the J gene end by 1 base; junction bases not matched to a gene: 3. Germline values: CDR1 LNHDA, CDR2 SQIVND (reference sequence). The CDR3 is CASKRLAGGQETQYF. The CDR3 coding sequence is TGTGCCAGTAAACGACTAGCGGGAGGCCAAGAGACCCAGTACTTC.

The CDR3 spells CASSPTWGTDTQYF. CDR3 nucleotide sequence: TGTGCCAGCTCACCTACGTGGGGCACAGATACGCAGTATTTT. The chain is built from TRBV18 and TRBJ2-3; D unresolved. This CDR3 is built from 14 residues. Per the germline V gene, CDR1 is KGHSH and CDR2 is LQKENI. The V end was cut by 3 bases, the J end by 1 base, with 8 bases between.

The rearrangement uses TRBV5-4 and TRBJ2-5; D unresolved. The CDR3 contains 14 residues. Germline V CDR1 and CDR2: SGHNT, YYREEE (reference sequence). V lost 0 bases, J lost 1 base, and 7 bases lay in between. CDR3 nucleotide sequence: TGTGCCAGCAGCTTGGGCTCGGCCCAAGAGACCCAGTACTTC. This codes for CASSLGSAQETQYF. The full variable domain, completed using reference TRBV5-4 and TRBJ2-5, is ETGVTQSPTHLIKTRGQQVTLRCSSQSGHNTVSWYQQALGQGPQFIFQYYREEENGRGNFPPRFSGLQFPNYSSELNVNALELDDSALYLCASSLGSAQETQYFGPGTRLLVL.

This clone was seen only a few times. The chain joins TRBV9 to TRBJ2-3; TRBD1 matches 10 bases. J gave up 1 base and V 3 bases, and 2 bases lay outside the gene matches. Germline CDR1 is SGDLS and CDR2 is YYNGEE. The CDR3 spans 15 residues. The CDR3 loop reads CASSAGTGGTDTQYF. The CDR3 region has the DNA TGTGCCAGCAGCGCCGGGACAGGGGGCACAGATACGCAGTATTTT.

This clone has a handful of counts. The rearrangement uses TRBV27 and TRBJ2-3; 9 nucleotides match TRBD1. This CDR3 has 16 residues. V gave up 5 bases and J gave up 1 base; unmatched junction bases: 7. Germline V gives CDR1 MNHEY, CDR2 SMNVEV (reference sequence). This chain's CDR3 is CASSAGTGRRTDTQYF. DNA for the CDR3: TGTGCCAGCAGTGCCGGGACAGGGAGGCGCACAGATACGCAGTATTTT.

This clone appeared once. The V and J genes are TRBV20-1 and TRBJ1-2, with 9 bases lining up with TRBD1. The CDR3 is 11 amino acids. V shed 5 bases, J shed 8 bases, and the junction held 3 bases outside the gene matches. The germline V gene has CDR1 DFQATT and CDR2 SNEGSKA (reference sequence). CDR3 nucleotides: TGCAGTGCTGGGACAGGGCCGGGCTACACCTTC. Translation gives CSAGTGPGYTF.

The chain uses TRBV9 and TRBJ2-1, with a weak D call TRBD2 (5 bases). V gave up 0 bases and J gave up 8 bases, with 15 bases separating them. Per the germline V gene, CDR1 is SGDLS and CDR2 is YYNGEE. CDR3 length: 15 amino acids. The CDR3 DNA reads TGTGCCAGCAGCGTAGGGGCAGTCGAGAGGGATGAGCAGTTCTTC. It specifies CASSVGAVERDEQFF.

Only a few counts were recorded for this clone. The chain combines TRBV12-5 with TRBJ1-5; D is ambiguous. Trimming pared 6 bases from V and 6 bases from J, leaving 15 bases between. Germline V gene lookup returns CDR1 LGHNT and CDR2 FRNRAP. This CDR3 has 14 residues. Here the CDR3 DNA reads TGTGCTAGTGGCCCTGGTATGTATGGTCAGCCCCAGCATTTT. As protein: CASGPGMYGQPQHF. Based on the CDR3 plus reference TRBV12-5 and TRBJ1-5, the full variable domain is DARVTQTPRHKVTEMGQEVTMRCQPILGHNTVFWYRQTMMQGLELLAYFRNRAPLDDSGMPKDRFSAEMPDATLATLKIQPSEPRDSAVYFCASGPGMYGQPQHFGDGTRLSIL.

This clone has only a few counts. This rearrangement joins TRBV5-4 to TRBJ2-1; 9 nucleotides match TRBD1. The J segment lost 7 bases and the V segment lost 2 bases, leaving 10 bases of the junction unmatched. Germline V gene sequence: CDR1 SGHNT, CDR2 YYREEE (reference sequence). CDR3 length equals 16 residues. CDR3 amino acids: CASSFSGTGIVNEQFF. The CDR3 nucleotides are TGTGCCAGCAGCTTTTCCGGGACAGGGATAGTGAATGAGCAGTTCTTC.

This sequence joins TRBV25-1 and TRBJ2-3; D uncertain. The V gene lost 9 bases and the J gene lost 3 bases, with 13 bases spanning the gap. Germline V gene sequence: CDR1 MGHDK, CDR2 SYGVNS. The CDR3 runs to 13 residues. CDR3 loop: CASATEPTDTQYF. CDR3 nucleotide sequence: TGTGCCAGTGCTACCGAACCTACAGATACGCAGTATTTT. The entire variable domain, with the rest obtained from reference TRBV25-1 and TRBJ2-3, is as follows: EADIYQTPRYLVIGTGKKITLECSQTMGHDKMYWYQQDPGMELHLIHYSYGVNSTEKGDLSSESTVSRIRTEHFPLTLESARPSHTSQYLCASATEPTDTQYFGPGTRLTVL.

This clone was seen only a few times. CDR3 sequence: CATSRTASESPLHF. In DNA, the CDR3 is TGTGCCACCAGCCGGACGGCAAGCGAGTCACCCCTCCACTTT. V gene TRBV15 combines with J gene TRBJ1-6, with no clear D. With 5 bases removed from V and 10 bases from J, the gap between germline ends came to 15 bases. This CDR3 region has 14 residues. The germline gives CDR1 LNHNV, CDR2 YYDKDF (reference sequence). Variable domain in full (rest from reference TRBV15 and TRBJ1-6): DAMVIQNPRYQVTQFGKPVTLSCSQTLNHNVMYWYQQKSSQAPKLLFHYYDKDFNNEADTPDNFQSRRPNTSFCFLDIRSPGLGDTAMYLCATSRTASESPLHFGNGTRLTVT.

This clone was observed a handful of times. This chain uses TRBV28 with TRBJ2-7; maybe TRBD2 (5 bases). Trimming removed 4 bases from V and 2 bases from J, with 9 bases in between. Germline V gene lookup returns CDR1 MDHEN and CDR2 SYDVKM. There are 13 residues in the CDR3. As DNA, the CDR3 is TGTGCCAGCAGTTGGACCGGGACCTACGAGCAGTACGTC. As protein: CASSWTGTYEQYV.

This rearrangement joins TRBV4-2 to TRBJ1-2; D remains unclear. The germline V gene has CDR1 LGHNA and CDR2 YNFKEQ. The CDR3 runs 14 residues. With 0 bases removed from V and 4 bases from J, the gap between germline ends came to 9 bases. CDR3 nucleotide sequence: TGTGCCAGCAGCCAAGAGCAGAAATCCTATGGCTACACCTTC. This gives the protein CASSQEQKSYGYTF.

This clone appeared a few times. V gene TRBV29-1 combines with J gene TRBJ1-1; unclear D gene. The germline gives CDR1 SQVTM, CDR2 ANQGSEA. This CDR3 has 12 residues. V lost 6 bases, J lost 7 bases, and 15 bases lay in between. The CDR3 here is CSVVRGWHEAFF. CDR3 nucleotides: TGCAGCGTGGTACGGGGATGGCATGAAGCTTTCTTT. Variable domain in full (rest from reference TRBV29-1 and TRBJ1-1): SAVISQKPSRDICQRGTSLTIQCQVDSQVTMMFWYRQQPGQSLTLIATANQGSEATYESGFVIDKFPISRPNLTFSTLTVSNMSPEDSSIYLCSVVRGWHEAFFGQGTRLTVV.